The entry below describes one T cell receptor beta chain. The antigen is undetermined. Using immunoSEQ multiplex PCR, the repertoire was profiled, and TCRdb retains in-frame clones only, with some absent. Of 53,000 or so clones in the sample, less than 90% were seen once. The sample comes from a study of OX40 agonist ivuxolimab in advanced cancers. Study findings and constraints: Averaging showed that CD8+ T cells had more expanded clones than CD4+ did.

The CDR3 is 14 residues long. Deletions cut 2 bases from V and 5 bases from J, with 12 bases between. The germline CDR1 and CDR2 sequences are MDHEN and SYDVKM. This TCR was recovered from an adult with an advanced solid tumor such as melanoma, head and neck, liver or kidney cancer. Sequencing was performed on CD4+ or CD8+ T cells sorted from blood, taken in a trial of the OX40 agonist ivuxolimab. The V gene is TRBV28, the J gene TRBJ1-1; weak D call: TRBD1 (5 bases). In DNA form, the CDR3 reads TGTGCCAGCAGTTTAAGGGGAGAAAGGACTGAAGCTTTCTTT. This gives the protein CASSLRGERTEAFF.